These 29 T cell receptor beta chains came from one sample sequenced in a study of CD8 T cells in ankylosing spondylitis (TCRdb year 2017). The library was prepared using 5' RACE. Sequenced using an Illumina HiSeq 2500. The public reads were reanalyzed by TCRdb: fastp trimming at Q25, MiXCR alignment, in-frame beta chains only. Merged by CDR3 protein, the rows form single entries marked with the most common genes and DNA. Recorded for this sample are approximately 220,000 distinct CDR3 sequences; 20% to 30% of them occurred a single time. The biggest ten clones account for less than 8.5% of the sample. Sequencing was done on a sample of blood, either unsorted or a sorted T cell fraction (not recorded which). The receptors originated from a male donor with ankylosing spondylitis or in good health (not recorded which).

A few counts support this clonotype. The CDR3: CASSQTREGLFEQFF. The DNA of the CDR3 is TGTGCCAGCAGCCAAACGCGGGAGGGTTTATTTGAGCAGTTCTTC. The chain uses TRBV4-2 and TRBJ2-1, with 9 bases identical to TRBD2. The CDR3 runs 15 residues. The V segment lost 2 bases and the J segment 9 bases; nucleotides outside the gene matches: 8. Germline CDR1 reads LGHNA; CDR2 reads YNFKEQ.

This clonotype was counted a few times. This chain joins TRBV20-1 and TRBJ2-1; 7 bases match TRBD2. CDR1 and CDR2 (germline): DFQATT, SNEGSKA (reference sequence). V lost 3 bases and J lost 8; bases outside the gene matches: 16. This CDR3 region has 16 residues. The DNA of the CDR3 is TGCAGTGCTAGCCCTACGACTAGCTCGATACGGGATGAGCAGTTCTTC. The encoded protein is CSASPTTSSIRDEQFF.

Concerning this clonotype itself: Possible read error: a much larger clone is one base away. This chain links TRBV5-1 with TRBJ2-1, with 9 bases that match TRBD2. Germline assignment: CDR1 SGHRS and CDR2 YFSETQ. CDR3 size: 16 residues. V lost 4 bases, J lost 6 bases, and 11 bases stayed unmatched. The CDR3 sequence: CASSTGGTSLTNEQFF. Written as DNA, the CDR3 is TGCGCCAGCAGCACCGGAGGGACTAGCTTGACCAATGAGCAGTTCTTC.

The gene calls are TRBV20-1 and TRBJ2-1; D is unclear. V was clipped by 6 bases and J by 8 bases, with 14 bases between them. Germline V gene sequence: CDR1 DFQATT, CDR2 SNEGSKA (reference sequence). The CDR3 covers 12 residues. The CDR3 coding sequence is TGCAGTGCCGTTTTTTTAGTGGATGAGCAGTTCTTC. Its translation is CSAVFLVDEQFF.

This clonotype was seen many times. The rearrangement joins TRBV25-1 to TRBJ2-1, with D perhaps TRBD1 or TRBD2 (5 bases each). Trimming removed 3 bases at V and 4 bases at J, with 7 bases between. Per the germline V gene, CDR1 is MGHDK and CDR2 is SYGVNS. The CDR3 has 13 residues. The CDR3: CASSDGAYNEQFF. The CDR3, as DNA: TGTGCCAGCAGTGACGGGGCATACAATGAGCAGTTCTTC.

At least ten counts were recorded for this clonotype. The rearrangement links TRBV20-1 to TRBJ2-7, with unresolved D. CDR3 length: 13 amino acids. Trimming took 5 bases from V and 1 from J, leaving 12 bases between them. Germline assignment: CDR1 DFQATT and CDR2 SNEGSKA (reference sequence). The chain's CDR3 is CSAEVPVSYEQYF. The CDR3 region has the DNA TGCAGTGCTGAGGTACCGGTTTCCTACGAGCAGTACTTC.

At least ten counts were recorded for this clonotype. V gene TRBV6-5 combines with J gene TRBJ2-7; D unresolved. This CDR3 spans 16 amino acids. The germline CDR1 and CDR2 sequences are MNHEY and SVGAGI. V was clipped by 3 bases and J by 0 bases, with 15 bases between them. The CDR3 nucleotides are TGTGCCAGCAGTTATTCCCCTCGGGCAGCCTCCTACGAGCAGTACTTC. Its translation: CASSYSPRAASYEQYF.

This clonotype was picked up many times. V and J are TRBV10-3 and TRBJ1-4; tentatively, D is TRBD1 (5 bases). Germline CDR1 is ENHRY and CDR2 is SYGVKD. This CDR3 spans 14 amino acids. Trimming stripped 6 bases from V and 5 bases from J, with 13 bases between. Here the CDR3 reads CAIRPSGPNEKLFF. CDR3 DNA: TGTGCCATCAGGCCTTCGGGGCCCAATGAAAAACTGTTTTTT.

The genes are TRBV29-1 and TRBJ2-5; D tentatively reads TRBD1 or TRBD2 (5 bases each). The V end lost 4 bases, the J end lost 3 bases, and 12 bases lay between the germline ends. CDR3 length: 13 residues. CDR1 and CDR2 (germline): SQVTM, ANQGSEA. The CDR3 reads CSVVEGPKETQYF. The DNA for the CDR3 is TGCAGCGTTGTAGAGGGACCCAAAGAGACCCAGTACTTC.

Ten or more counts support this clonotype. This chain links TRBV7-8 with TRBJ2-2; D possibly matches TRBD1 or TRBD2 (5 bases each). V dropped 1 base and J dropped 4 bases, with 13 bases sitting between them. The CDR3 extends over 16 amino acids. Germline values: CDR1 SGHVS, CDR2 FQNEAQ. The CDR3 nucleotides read TGTGCCAGCAGCTTAGTCGGGACGGCGGCCACCGGGGAGCTGTTTTTT. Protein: CASSLVGTAATGELFF.

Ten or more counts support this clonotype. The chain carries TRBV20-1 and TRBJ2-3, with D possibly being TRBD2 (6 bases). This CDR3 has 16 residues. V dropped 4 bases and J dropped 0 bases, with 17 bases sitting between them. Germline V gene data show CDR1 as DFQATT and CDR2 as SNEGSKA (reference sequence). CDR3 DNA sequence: TGCAGTGCTATCCCGATGGGAGGCTATAGCACAGATACGCAGTATTTT. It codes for CSAIPMGGYSTDTQYF.

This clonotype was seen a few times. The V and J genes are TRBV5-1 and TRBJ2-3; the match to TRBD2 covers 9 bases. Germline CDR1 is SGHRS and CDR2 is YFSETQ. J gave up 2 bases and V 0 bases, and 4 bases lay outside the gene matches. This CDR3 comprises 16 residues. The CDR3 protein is CASSLDLAGNTDTQYF. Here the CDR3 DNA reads TGCGCCAGCAGCTTGGATCTAGCGGGGAACACAGATACGCAGTATTTT.

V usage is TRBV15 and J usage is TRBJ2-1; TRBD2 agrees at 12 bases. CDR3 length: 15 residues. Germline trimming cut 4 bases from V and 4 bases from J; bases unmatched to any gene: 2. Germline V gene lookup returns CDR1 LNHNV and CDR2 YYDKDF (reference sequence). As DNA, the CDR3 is TGTGCCACCAGCACAGGACTAGCGGGGTACAATGAGCAGTTCTTC. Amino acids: CATSTGLAGYNEQFF.

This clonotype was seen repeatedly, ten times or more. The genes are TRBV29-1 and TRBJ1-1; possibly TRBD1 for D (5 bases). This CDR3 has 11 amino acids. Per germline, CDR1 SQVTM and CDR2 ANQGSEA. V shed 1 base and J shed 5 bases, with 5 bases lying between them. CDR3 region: CSVEGGTEAFF. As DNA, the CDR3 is TGCAGCGTTGAAGGGGGGACTGAAGCTTTCTTT.

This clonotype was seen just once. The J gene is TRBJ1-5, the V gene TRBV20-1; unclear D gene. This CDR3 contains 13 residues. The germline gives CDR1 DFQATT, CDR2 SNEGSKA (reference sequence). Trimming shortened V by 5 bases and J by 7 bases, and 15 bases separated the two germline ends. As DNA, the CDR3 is TGCAGTGCTGGATCTGGGTCGTACCAGCCCCAGCATTTT. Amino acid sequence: CSAGSGSYQPQHF.

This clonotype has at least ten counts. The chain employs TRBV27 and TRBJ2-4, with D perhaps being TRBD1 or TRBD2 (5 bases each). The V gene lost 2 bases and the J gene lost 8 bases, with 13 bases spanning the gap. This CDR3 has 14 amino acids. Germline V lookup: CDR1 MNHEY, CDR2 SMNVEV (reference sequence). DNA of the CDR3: TGTGCCAGCAGTTTAAGGCAGGGAGATTACATTCAGTACTTC. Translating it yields CASSLRQGDYIQYF.

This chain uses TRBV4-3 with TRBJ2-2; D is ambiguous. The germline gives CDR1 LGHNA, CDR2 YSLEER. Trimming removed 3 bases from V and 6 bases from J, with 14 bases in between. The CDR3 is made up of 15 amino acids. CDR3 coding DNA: TGCGCCAGCAGCCAGGCCCCAGTCAAGGCCGGGGAGCTGTTTTTT. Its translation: CASSQAPVKAGELFF.

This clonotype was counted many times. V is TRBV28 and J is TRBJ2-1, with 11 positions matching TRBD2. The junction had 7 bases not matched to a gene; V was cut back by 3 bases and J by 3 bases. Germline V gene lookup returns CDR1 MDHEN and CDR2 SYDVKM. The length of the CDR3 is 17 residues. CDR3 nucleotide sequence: TGTGCCAGCAGTTTGTCGCCTAGCGGGAGGTTCTACAATGAGCAGTTCTTC. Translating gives CASSLSPSGRFYNEQFF.

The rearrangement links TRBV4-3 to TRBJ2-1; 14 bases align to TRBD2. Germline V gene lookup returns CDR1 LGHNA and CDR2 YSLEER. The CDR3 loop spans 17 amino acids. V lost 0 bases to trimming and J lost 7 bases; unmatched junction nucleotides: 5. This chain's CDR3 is CASSQDHRTSGRNEQFF. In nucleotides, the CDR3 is TGCGCCAGCAGCCAAGATCACCGGACTAGCGGGAGGAATGAGCAGTTCTTC.

CDR3 loop: CSVYPGTGSYNEQFF. DNA for the CDR3: TGCAGCGTTTATCCCGGGACAGGGTCCTACAATGAGCAGTTCTTC. The gene calls are TRBV29-1 and TRBJ2-1, with 9 nucleotides matching TRBD1. The V gene end was trimmed by 5 bases and the J gene end by 1 base; junction bases not matched to a gene: 6. CDR1 is SQVTM, CDR2 ANQGSEA, per germline. The CDR3 extends over 15 amino acids.

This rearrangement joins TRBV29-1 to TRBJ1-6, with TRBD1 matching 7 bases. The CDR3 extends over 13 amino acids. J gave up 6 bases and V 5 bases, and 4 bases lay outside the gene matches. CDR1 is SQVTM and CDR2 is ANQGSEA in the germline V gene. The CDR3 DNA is TGCAGCGTTTCGACAGGGCGTAATTCACCCCTCCACTTT. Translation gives CSVSTGRNSPLHF.

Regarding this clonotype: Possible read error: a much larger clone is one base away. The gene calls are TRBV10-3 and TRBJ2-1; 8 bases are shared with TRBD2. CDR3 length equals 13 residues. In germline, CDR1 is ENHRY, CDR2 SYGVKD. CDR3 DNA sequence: TGTGCCATCACGGGGGGGCCCTACAATGAGCATTTCTTC. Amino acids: CAITGGPYNEHFF.

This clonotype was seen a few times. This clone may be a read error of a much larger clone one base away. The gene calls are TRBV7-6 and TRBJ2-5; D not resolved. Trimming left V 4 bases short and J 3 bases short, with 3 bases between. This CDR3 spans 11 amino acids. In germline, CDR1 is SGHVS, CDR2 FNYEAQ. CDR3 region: CASSSKETQYF. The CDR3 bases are TGTGCCAGCAGCTCAAAAGAGACCCAGTACTTC.

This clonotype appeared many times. The CDR3 coding sequence is TGCAGCGTCATCAGGGGAGTCTCCTACGAGCAGTACTTC. Translated: CSVIRGVSYEQYF. The chain links TRBV29-1 to TRBJ2-7; a possible D gene is TRBD1 (6 bases). Between the trimmed V and J ends, which lost 6 bases and 0 bases, there was a span of 12 bases. This CDR3 contains 13 residues. Germline CDR1 reads SQVTM; CDR2 reads ANQGSEA.

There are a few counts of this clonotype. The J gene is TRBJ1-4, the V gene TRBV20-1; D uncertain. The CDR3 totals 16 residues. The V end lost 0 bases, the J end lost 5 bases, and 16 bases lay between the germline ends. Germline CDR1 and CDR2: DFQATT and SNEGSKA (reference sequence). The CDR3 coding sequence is TGCAGTGCTAGAGACCCTATTGGGAACCTGAATGAAAAACTGTTTTTT. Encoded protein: CSARDPIGNLNEKLFF.

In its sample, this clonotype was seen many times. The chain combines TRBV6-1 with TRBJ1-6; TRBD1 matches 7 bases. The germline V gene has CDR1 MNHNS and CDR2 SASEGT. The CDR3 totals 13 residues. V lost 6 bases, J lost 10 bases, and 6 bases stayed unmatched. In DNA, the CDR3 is TGTGCCAGCAGCGCGACAGGGCCCTCACCCCTCCACTTT. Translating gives CASSATGPSPLHF.

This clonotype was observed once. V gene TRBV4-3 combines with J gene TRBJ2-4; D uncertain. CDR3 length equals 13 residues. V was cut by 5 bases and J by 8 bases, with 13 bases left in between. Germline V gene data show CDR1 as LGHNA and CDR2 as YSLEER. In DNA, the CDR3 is TGCGCCAGCAGCTCTTCAGGTCAGGACATTCAGTACTTC. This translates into CASSSSGQDIQYF.

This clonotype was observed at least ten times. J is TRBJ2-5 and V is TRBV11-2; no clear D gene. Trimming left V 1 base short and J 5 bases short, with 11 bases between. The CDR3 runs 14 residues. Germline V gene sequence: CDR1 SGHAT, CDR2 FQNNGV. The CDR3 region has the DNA TGTGCCAGCAGCTTAGTGGCCGTCGACGAGACCCAGTACTTC. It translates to CASSLVAVDETQYF.

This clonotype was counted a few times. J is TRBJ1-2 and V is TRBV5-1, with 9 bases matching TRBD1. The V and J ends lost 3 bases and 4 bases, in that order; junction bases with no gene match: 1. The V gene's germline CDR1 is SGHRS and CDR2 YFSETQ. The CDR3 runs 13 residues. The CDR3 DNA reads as TGCGCCAGCAGCTCGGGACAGGGCTATGGCTACACCTTC. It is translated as CASSSGQGYGYTF.